This TCR beta chain originates from a study of cytomegalovirus exposure and HLA in healthy donors. Study findings and constraints: Listed as cytomegalovirus-associated were 150 or so TCR beta chains.

The CDR3 has 13 residues. CDR1 and CDR2 from the germline V gene are SGHTA and FQGTGA. J was trimmed by 4 bases and V by 6 bases; bases with no gene match: 4. PCR employed 60 Vbeta and 13 Jbeta primers. TCRdb keeps only in-frame clones here, not all; method: immunoSEQ multiplex PCR. This sample carries fewer than 150,000 clones, under 80% of them seen once, and the ten largest clones take 2.5% to 3.5%. The table lists this clone with a few counts. The antigen is unknown. The sequence derives from a male donor in good health and CMV-seronegative. The gene calls are TRBV7-3 and TRBJ1-1; 8 bases map to TRBD1. The specimen was PBMCs. The CDR3 loop is CASRLTGVTEAFF. In nucleotides, the CDR3 is TGTGCCAGCAGGTTGACAGGGGTCACTGAAGCTTTCTTT.